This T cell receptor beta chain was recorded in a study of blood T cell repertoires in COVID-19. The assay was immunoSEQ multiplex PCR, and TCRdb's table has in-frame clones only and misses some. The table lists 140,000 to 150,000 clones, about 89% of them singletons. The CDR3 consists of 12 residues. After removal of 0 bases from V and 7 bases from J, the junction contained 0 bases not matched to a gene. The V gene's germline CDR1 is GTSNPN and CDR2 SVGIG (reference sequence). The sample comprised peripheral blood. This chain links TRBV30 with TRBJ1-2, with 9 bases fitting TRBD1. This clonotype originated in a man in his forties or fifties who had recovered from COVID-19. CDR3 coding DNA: TGTGCCTGGAGTGTGGGACAGGGTGGCTACACCTTC. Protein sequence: CAWSVGQGGYTF.